Sequencing of this TCR beta chain was carried out in a study of chemoradiotherapy in HPV16-positive cancers. Worth noting for this clone: Its matching antigen is unknown.

Study-level findings and limits: Non-HPV-specific T cells did not expand in tumors during treatment, whereas candidate HPV-specific clones and E7-related motifs did.

Sequencing was performed with immunoSEQ multiplex PCR; in TCRdb, only in-frame clones are kept and a portion is missing. This table holds 12,000 or so clones, roughly 71% found once. Looked up from germline, CDR1 is MNHNY and CDR2 is SVGAGI (reference sequence). V lost 6 bases and J 3 bases, leaving 15 bases between the germline ends. This CDR3 is built from 15 residues. The V gene is TRBV6-6, the J gene TRBJ1-5, with D possibly matching TRBD1 (5 bases). This sample was taken from a patient who underwent chemoradiotherapy. The receptor was derived from a human donor with HPV-associated anogenital cancer. The CDR3 bases are TGTGCCAGCAGCCTCCGGGACGGCAACAATCAGCCCCAGCATTTT. Its protein is CASSLRDGNNQPQHF.